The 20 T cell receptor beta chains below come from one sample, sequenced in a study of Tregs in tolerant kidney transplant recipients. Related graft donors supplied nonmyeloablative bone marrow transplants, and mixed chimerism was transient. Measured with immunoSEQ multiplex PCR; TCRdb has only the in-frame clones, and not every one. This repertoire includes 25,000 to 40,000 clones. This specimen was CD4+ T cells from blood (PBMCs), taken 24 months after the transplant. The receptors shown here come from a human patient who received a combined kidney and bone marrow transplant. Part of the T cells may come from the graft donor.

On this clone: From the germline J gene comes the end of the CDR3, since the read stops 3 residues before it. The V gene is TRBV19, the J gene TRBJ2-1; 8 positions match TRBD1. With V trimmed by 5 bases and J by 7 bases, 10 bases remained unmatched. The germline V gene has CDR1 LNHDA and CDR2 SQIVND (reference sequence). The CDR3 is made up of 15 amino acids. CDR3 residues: CASSLGQGRRNEQFF. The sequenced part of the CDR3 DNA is TGTGCCAGTAGTCTCGGACAGGGAAGAAGGAATGAG.

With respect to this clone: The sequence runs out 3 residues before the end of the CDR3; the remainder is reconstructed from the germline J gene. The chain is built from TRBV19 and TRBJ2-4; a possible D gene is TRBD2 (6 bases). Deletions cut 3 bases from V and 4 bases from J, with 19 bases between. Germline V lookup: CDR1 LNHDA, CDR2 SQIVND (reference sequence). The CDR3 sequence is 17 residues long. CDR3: CASSIWGGLLGKNIQYF. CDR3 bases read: TGTGCCAGTAGTATTTGGGGCGGACTATTGGGAAAAAACATT.

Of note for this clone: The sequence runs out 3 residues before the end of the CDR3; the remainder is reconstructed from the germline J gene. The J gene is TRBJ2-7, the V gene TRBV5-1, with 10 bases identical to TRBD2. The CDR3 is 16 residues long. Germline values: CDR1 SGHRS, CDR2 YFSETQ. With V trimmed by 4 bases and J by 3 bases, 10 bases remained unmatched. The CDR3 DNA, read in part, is TGCGCCAGCAGCCTCGGGGGAGCGGGAGGGAGCTACGAG. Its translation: CASSLGGAGGSYE. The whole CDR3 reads CASSLGGAGGSYEQYF.

The DNA read from the CDR3 is TGTGCCAGTACAAATGGGGCCAACGTC. It specifies CASTNGANV. The full CDR3 protein reads CASTNGANVLTF. V is TRBV6-2 or TRBV6-3 and J is TRBJ2-6, with D uncertain. The read halts 3 residues ahead of the CDR3 end, with the missing end drawn from the germline J gene. V lost 9 bases to trimming and J lost 3 bases, with 6 bases between them. The CDR3 length is 12 residues. Looked up from germline, CDR1 is MNHEY and CDR2 is SVGEGT.

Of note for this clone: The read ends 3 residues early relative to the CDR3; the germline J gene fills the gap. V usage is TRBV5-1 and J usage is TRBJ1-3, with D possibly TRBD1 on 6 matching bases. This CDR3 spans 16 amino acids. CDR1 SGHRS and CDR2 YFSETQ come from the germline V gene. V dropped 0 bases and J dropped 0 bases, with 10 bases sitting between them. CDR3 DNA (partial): TGCGCCAGCAGCTTGGAGGGACATAGCTCTGGAAACACC. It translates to CASSLEGHSSGNT. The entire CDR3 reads CASSLEGHSSGNTIYF.

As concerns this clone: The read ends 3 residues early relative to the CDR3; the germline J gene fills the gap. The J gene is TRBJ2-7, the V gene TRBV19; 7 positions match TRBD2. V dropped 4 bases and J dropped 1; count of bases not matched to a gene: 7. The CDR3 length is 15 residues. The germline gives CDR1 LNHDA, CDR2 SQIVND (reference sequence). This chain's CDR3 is CASSREWGGSYEQYF. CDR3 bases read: TGTGCCAGTAGTAGAGAGTGGGGGGGATCCTACGAG.

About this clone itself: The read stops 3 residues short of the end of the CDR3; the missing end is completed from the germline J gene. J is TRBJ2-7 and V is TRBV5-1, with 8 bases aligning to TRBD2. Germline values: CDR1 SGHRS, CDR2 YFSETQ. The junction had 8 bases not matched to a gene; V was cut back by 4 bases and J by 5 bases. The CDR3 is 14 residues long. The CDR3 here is CASSPSRAGDEQYF. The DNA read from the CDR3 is TGCGCCAGCAGCCCCAGTAGAGCGGGAGACGAG.

The chain's CDR3 is CAWSPLKGGELFF. The CDR3 DNA, read in part, is TGTGCCTGGAGCCCCCTTAAGGGTGGGGAG. V is TRBV30 and J is TRBJ2-2; no firm D call. The CDR3 end lies 3 residues beyond the end of the read and is filled in from the germline J gene. The CDR3 loop spans 13 amino acids. From germline, CDR1 is GTSNPN and CDR2 SVGIG (reference sequence). Between the trimmed V and J ends, which lost 3 bases and 8 bases, there was a span of 13 bases.

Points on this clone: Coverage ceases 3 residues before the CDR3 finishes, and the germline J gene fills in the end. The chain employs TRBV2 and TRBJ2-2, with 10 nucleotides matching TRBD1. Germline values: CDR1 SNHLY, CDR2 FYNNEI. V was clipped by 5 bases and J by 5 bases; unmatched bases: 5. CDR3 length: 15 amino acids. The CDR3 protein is CASSTRTGGTGELFF. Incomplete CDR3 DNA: TGTGCCAGCAGTACTCGGACAGGGGGGACCGGGGAG.

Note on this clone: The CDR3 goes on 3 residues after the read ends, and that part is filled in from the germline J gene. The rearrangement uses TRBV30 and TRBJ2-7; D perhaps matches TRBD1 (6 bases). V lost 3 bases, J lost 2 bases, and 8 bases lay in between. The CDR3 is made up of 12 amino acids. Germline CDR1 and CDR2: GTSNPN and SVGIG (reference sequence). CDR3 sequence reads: CAWRDSTYEQYF. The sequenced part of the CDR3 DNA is TGTGCCTGGAGGGACAGTACCTACGAG.

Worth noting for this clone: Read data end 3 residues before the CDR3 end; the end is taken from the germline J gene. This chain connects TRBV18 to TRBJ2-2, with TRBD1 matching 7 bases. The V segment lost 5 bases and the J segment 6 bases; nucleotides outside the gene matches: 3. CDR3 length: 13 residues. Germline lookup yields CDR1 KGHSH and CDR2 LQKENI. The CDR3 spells CASSSTGPGELFF. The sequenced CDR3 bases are TGTGCCAGCTCATCGACAGGGCCCGGGGAG.

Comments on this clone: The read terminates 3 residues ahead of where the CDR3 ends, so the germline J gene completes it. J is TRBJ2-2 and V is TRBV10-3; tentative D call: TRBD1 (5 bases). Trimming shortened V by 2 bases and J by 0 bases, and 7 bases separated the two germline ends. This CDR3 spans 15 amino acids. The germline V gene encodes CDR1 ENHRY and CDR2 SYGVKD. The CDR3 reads CAISEVGPNTGELFF. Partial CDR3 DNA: TGTGCCATCAGTGAGGTGGGGCCGAACACCGGGGAG.

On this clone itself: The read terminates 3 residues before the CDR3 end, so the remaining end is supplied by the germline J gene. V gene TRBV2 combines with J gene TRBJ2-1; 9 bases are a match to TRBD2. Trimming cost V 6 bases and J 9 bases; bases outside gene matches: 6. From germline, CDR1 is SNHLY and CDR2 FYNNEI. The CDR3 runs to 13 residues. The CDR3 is CASSLAGAGEQFF. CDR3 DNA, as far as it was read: TGTGCCAGCAGCTTAGCGGGAGCGGGTGAG.

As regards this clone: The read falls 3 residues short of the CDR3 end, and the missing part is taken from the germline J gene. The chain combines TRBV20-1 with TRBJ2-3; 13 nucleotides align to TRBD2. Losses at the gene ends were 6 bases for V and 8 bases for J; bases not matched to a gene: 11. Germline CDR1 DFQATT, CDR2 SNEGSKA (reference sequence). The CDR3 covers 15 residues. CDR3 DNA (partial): TGCAGTGCCCGGACACTAGCGGGAGGGCCCGCTACG. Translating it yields CSARTLAGGPAT. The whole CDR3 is CSARTLAGGPATQYF.

The DNA read from the CDR3 is TGCGCCAGCAGCTCCAACGACAGGGGAAAGGGC. Residues: CASSSNDRGKG. The CDR3, in full, reads CASSSNDRGKGYTF. The V call is TRBV5-1, the J call TRBJ1-2, with 8 bases identical to TRBD1. The DNA ends 3 residues before the CDR3 does, and the rest of the CDR3 is filled in from the germline J gene. This CDR3 has 14 amino acids. The germline gives CDR1 SGHRS, CDR2 YFSETQ.

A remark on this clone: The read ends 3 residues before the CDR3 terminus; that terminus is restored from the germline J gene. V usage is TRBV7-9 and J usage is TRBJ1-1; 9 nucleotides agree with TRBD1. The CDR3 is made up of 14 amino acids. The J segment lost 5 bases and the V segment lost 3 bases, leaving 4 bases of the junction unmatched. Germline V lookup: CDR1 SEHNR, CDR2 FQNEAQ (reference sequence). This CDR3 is CASSFGQGRTEAFF. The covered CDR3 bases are TGTGCCAGCAGCTTTGGACAGGGGCGAACTGAA.

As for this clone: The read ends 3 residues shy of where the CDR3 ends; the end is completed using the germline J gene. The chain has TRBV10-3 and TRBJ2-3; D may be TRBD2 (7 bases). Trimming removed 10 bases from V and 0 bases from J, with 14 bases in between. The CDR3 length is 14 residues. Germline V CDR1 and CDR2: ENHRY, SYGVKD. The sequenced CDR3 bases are TGTGCCACCGTGGGGGGGGCAAGCACAGATACG. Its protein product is CATVGGASTDT. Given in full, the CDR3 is CATVGGASTDTQYF.

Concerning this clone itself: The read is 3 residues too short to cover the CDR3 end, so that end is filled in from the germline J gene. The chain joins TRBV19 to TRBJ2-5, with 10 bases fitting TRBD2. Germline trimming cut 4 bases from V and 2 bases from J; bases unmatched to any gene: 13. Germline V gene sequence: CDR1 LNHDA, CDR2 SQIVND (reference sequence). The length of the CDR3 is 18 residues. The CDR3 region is CASSTSLPGLALQETQYF. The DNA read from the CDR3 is TGTGCCAGTAGTACAAGCCTTCCGGGACTAGCGCTTCAAGAGACC.

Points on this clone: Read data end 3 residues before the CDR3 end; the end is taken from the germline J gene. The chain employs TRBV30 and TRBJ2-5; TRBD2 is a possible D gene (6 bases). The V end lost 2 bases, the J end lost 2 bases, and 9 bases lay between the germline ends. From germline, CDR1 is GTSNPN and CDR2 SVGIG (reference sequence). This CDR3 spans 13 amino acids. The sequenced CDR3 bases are TGTGCCTGGAGTCCAGGACTACAAGAGACC. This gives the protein CAWSPGLQET. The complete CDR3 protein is CAWSPGLQETQYF. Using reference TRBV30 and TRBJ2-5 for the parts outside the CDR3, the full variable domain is SQTIHQWPATLVQPVGSPLSLECTVEGTSNPNLYWYRQAAGRGLQLLFYSVGIGQISSEVPQNLSASRPQDRQFILSSKKLLLSDSGFYLCAWSPGLQETQYFGPGTRLLVL.

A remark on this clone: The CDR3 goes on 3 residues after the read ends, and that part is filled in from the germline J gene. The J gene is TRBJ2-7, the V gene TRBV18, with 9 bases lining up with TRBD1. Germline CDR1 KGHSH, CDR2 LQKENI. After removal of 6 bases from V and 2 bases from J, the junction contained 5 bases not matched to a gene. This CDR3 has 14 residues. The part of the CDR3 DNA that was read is TGTGCCAGCTCCCCGGGACAGGGTGCCTACGAG. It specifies CASSPGQGAYE. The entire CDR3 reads CASSPGQGAYEQYF.